This T cell receptor (beta chain) was retrieved from a study of blood T cell repertoires in COVID-19. Study-level background: The origin of the acute and convalescent COVID-19 samples was the United States, Italy and Spain.

Original processing methods: Amplification of reference gene primers was used by the study to estimate nucleated cell counts. Clones were sequenced by immunoSEQ multiplex PCR, and TCRdb holds only the in-frame ones, with some missing. The D gene and trimming were derived from the DNA, and the V and J assignments and clone size from that table. The sample carries about 190,000 clones, approximately 85% recorded once. The trim removed 4 bases at V and 10 bases at J, leaving 8 bases unmatched. Looked up from germline, CDR1 is SGHRS and CDR2 is YFSETQ. CDR3 length: 15 amino acids. This receptor was taken from a woman between 65 and 79 years old with active or convalescent COVID-19. The sequencing sample was made of peripheral blood. The V and J genes are TRBV5-1 and TRBJ2-1, with 13 bases that match TRBD2. The CDR3 spells CASSLGLAGVEEQFF. CDR3 bases: TGCGCCAGCAGCCTCGGACTAGCGGGAGTCGAGGAGCAGTTCTTC.